A single sample is the source of the 29 T cell receptor beta chains below, sequenced in a study of T-cell memory formation after mild COVID-19. TCRdb passed the 5' RACE reads through MiXCR, listing each CDR3 protein once. This sample yields fewer than 400,000 distinct CDR3 sequences, of which about a sixth are seen a single time; about a fifth belongs to the top ten. Source material: PBMCs or a T cell subset sorted from them (not recorded which). The receptors shown here come from a man between 18 and 29 years old who had mild COVID-19 (a few samples of this study predate the infection). Cell type and time point are not known.

This clonotype was seen more than once but under ten times. The CDR3 region is CASSLDSQAARPGNTIYF. The CDR3 nucleotides read TGCGCCAGCAGCTTGGATTCTCAGGCCGCCCGTCCTGGAAACACCATATATTTT. V gene TRBV5-1 combines with J gene TRBJ1-3; D unclear. This CDR3 has 18 residues. V gave up 0 bases and J gave up 2 bases, with 18 bases separating them. The V gene's germline CDR1 is SGHRS and CDR2 YFSETQ.

The chain links TRBV5-1 to TRBJ1-3; the D gene is possibly TRBD1 (6 bases). This CDR3 contains 15 residues. The germline V gene encodes CDR1 SGHRS and CDR2 YFSETQ. Trimming removed 4 bases at V and 0 bases at J, with 11 bases between. The CDR3 DNA reads TGCGCCAGCAGCGATGGGACATTCTCTGGAAACACCATATATTTT. Its protein product is CASSDGTFSGNTIYF.

This clonotype appeared a few times. V and J are TRBV12-3 or TRBV12-4 and TRBJ2-5, with unresolved D. This CDR3 is built from 14 residues. V was trimmed by 2 bases and J by 1 base, leaving 8 bases between them. The CDR3 spells CASSLTWIQETQYF. Written as DNA, the CDR3 is TGTGCCAGCAGTTTAACATGGATCCAAGAGACCCAGTACTTC.

This clonotype has just a few counts. The V call is TRBV4-3, the J call TRBJ2-1; D uncertain. The CDR3 consists of 15 residues. Germline lookup yields CDR1 LGHNA and CDR2 YSLEER. Trimming took off 0 bases at V and 8 bases at J, with 14 bases between the two ends. The CDR3 here is CASSQDPHAGYEQFF. The CDR3 nucleotides read TGCGCCAGCAGCCAAGATCCCCACGCAGGCTATGAGCAGTTCTTC.

There are a few counts of this clonotype. The CDR3 spells CASSRLGLAGKYGEQYV. In nucleotides, the CDR3 is TGTGCCAGCTCCCGCCTTGGACTAGCAGGAAAGTACGGCGAGCAGTACGTC. The chain uses TRBV18 and TRBJ2-7; 8 bases agree with TRBD2. Looked up from germline, CDR1 is KGHSH and CDR2 is LQKENI. This CDR3 spans 17 amino acids. After removal of 6 bases from V and 6 bases from J, the junction contained 19 bases not matched to a gene.

V is TRBV2 and J is TRBJ1-2, with D maybe TRBD1 (6 bases). This CDR3 is built from 11 residues. Trimming stripped 10 bases from V and 1 base from J, with 7 bases between. The V gene's germline CDR1 is SNHLY and CDR2 FYNNEI. The CDR3 nucleotides are TGTGCCATCAGGGGTAACTATGGCTACACCTTC. Its translation is CAIRGNYGYTF.

This clonotype was counted a few times. The genes are TRBV7-8 and TRBJ2-5; D remains unclear. The V gene lost 5 bases and the J gene lost 5 bases, with 12 bases spanning the gap. This CDR3 has 13 amino acids. CDR1 is SGHVS and CDR2 is FQNEAQ in the germline V gene. The CDR3 DNA reads TGTGCCAGCAGCACCCATGGGTTGGAGACCCAGTACTTC. As protein: CASSTHGLETQYF.

The chain has TRBV20-1 and TRBJ1-5; D call uncertain. CDR1 and CDR2 from the germline V gene are DFQATT and SNEGSKA (reference sequence). The CDR3 contains 13 residues. V dropped 4 bases and J dropped 3 bases, with 10 bases sitting between them. CDR3 in amino acids: CSAIWHFNQPQHF. The CDR3 DNA reads as TGCAGTGCTATCTGGCACTTCAATCAGCCCCAGCATTTT.

The CDR3 reads CASSEGGSETQYF. CDR3 nucleotide sequence: TGTGCCAGCAGCGAGGGCGGGAGTGAGACCCAGTACTTC. The gene calls are TRBV9 and TRBJ2-5; 7 bases map to TRBD2. Trimming removed 3 bases from V and 5 bases from J; junction bases left unmatched: 4. Germline V gene data show CDR1 as SGDLS and CDR2 as YYNGEE. This CDR3 has 13 residues. Looking up the rest from reference TRBV9 and TRBJ2-5 gives the full variable domain: DSGVTQTPKHLITATGQRVTLRCSPRSGDLSVYWYQQSLDQGLQFLIQYYNGEERAKGNILERFSAQQFPDLHSELNLSSLELGDSALYFCASSEGGSETQYFGPGTRLLVL.

The genes are TRBV12-3 or TRBV12-4 and TRBJ2-1; TRBD1 aligns across 8 bases. This CDR3 has 14 amino acids. V trimming: 4 bases; J trimming: 6 bases; junction bases outside the gene matches: 5. CDR3 bases: TGTGCCAGCAGTTACCCGGACAGGGTCAATGAGCAGTTCTTC. This codes for CASSYPDRVNEQFF.

The CDR3 DNA reads TGTGCCAGCAGCTACCCACGGGGGGGGAACATTCAGTACTTC. Protein sequence: CASSYPRGGNIQYF. This chain uses TRBV5-6 with TRBJ2-4; 8 bases match TRBD2. With 3 bases clipped from V and 7 bases from J, the junction kept 6 bases outside the gene matches. The V gene's germline CDR1 is SGHDT and CDR2 YYEEEE. CDR3 length: 14 residues.

J is TRBJ2-3 and V is TRBV29-1, with 8 bases identical to TRBD2. The CDR3 is made up of 15 amino acids. Unmatched junction bases numbered 9, after V lost 3 bases and J lost 4 bases. Germline CDR1 is SQVTM and CDR2 is ANQGSEA. For the CDR3, the DNA is TGCAGCGTTGACGGGGGGGCCGAGAATGCAGATACGCAGTATTTT. It yields the protein CSVDGGAENADTQYF.

The rearrangement uses TRBV3-1 and TRBJ1-5, with D unresolved. This CDR3 is built from 14 residues. The V end lost 0 bases, the J end lost 5 bases, and 8 bases lay between the germline ends. The V gene's germline CDR1 is LGHDT and CDR2 YNNKEL (reference sequence). CDR3 residues: CASSQDVVYQPQHF. The CDR3 DNA is TGTGCCAGCAGCCAAGATGTCGTTTATCAGCCCCAGCATTTT.

The gene calls are TRBV2 and TRBJ2-2; 9 bases line up with TRBD1. The CDR3 is made up of 17 amino acids. Unmatched junction bases numbered 10, after V lost 2 bases and J lost 6 bases. Germline V gives CDR1 SNHLY, CDR2 FYNNEI. For the CDR3, the DNA is TGTGCCAGCAGTGAAATCGGACAGGGGCGAAGGTCCGGGGAGCTGTTTTTT. This encodes CASSEIGQGRRSGELFF. Full variable domain (missing parts from reference TRBV2 and TRBJ2-2): EPEVTQTPSHQVTQMGQEVILRCVPISNHLYFYWYRQILGQKVEFLVSFYNNEISEKSEIFDDQFSVERPDGSNFTLKIRSTKLEDSAMYFCASSEIGQGRRSGELFFGEGSRLTVL.

J is TRBJ2-5 and V is TRBV29-1, with a weak D call TRBD2 (6 bases). V dropped 7 bases and J dropped 1 base, with 13 bases sitting between them. Germline V lookup: CDR1 SQVTM, CDR2 ANQGSEA. This CDR3 is built from 13 residues. In nucleotides, the CDR3 is TGCAGCGCCTTCGGGAGTTCCCAAGAGACCCAGTACTTC. Protein product: CSAFGSSQETQYF.

The chain has TRBV18 and TRBJ2-1, with no clear D. V lost 3 bases and J 7 bases, leaving 7 bases between the germline ends. The germline gives CDR1 KGHSH, CDR2 LQKENI. The CDR3 is made up of 12 amino acids. The CDR3 sequence: CASSPDDNEQFF. The DNA for the CDR3 is TGTGCCAGCTCACCTGACGATAATGAGCAGTTCTTC.

Only a few counts were recorded for this clonotype. This rearrangement joins TRBV5-1 to TRBJ2-1; D remains ambiguous. V lost 2 bases and J 7 bases, leaving 10 bases between the germline ends. CDR3 length: 13 amino acids. CDR1 and CDR2 from the germline V gene are SGHRS and YFSETQ. CDR3 amino acids: CASSLYLGNEQFF. The CDR3 DNA is TGCGCCAGCAGCTTATACTTAGGGAATGAGCAGTTCTTC.

The chain combines TRBV29-1 with TRBJ1-1; D is perhaps TRBD1 (6 bases). This CDR3 is 14 amino acids long. Germline V gives CDR1 SQVTM, CDR2 ANQGSEA. Trimming removed 2 bases from V and 0 bases from J, with 10 bases in between. The CDR3 is CSVETGRMNTEAFF. The CDR3 DNA follows: TGCAGCGTTGAAACAGGGAGGATGAACACTGAAGCTTTCTTT.

The chain joins TRBV4-1 to TRBJ2-1, with D possibly being TRBD1 or TRBD2 (5 bases each). CDR1 is MGHRA, CDR2 YSYEKL, per germline. There are 16 residues in the CDR3. Trimming stripped 4 bases from V and 6 bases from J, with 19 bases between. Written as DNA, the CDR3 is TGCGCCAGCAGCCTGGGCAGAGGGGATTGGGGCAATGAGCAGTTCTTC. It yields the protein CASSLGRGDWGNEQFF.

This clonotype was detected a few times. The chain links TRBV5-1 to TRBJ2-2, with D perhaps matching TRBD1 (6 bases). Germline V gene lookup returns CDR1 SGHRS and CDR2 YFSETQ. V was pared by 5 bases and J by 6 bases, with 14 bases between. This CDR3 is built from 14 residues. CDR3 in amino acids: CASRGPTGSGELFF. The CDR3 nucleotides are TGCGCCAGCAGGGGGCCCACAGGGTCCGGGGAGCTGTTTTTT. Based on the CDR3 plus reference TRBV5-1 and TRBJ2-2, the full variable domain is KAGVTQTPRYLIKTRGQQVTLSCSPISGHRSVSWYQQTPGQGLQFLFEYFSETQRNKGNFPGRFSGRQFSNSRSEMNVSTLELGDSALYLCASRGPTGSGELFFGEGSRLTVL.

This clonotype was counted between two and nine times. This sequence joins TRBV4-1 and TRBJ1-1; D not certain. The CDR3 has 15 amino acids. Trimming shortened V by 0 bases and J by 1 base, and 9 bases separated the two germline ends. Germline V CDR1 and CDR2: MGHRA, YSYEKL. The CDR3 is CASSQDVAGNTEAFF. The CDR3 nucleotides read TGCGCCAGCAGCCAAGATGTGGCCGGGAACACTGAAGCTTTCTTT.

This clonotype was counted ten times or more. The V gene is TRBV5-1, the J gene TRBJ2-5, with D possibly TRBD1 on 6 matching bases. Germline V gene lookup returns CDR1 SGHRS and CDR2 YFSETQ. V gave up 0 bases and J gave up 0 bases, with 9 bases separating them. The CDR3 is made up of 15 amino acids. In DNA, the CDR3 is TGCGCCAGCAGCTTGGAGGGGGTCTACCAAGAGACCCAGTACTTC. This sequence encodes CASSLEGVYQETQYF.

The J gene is TRBJ1-6, the V gene TRBV7-2, with a weak D call TRBD1 (6 bases). Germline CDR1 SGHTA, CDR2 FQGNSA. The CDR3 totals 13 residues. Trimming removed 5 bases at V and 7 bases at J, with 9 bases between. DNA of the CDR3: TGTGCCAGCAGCCCGGACAGAAATTCACCCCTCCACTTT. Translated: CASSPDRNSPLHF.

The sample holds a few counts of this clonotype. The V gene is TRBV7-2, the J gene TRBJ2-1; possibly TRBD1 or TRBD2 for D (6 bases each). The V gene's germline CDR1 is SGHTA and CDR2 FQGNSA. V gave up 8 bases and J gave up 7 bases, with 21 bases separating them. The CDR3 is 15 amino acids. CDR3 in DNA: TGTGCCAGCGGACCCAGAGGGGGGTTCGGGAATGAGCAGTTCTTC. Translation: CASGPRGGFGNEQFF.

A few counts support this clonotype. The V call is TRBV2, the J call TRBJ1-4; D is perhaps TRBD1 (6 bases). There are 15 residues in the CDR3. Deletions cut 8 bases from V and 4 bases from J, with 17 bases between. From germline, CDR1 is SNHLY and CDR2 FYNNEI. CDR3 bases: TGTGCCAGCCTTTCACAGGGCTTCGTTAATGAAAAACTGTTTTTT. This encodes CASLSQGFVNEKLFF. The variable domain in full, with the rest retrieved from reference TRBV2 and TRBJ1-4, is EPEVTQTPSHQVTQMGQEVILRCVPISNHLYFYWYRQILGQKVEFLVSFYNNEISEKSEIFDDQFSVERPDGSNFTLKIRSTKLEDSAMYFCASLSQGFVNEKLFFGSGTQLSVL.

This clonotype was counted between two and nine times. The gene calls are TRBV6-5 and TRBJ1-5; 7 positions agree with TRBD1. V shed 4 bases, J shed 4 bases, and the junction held 25 bases outside the gene matches. The germline gives CDR1 MNHEY, CDR2 SVGAGI. The CDR3 sequence is 21 residues long. The chain's CDR3 is CASSSATLKTGWPGINQPQHF. The CDR3 nucleotides are TGTGCCAGCAGTTCCGCAACTCTTAAGACAGGGTGGCCAGGTATTAATCAGCCCCAGCATTTT.

DNA for the CDR3: TGTGCCAGCAGCGTAGTAGGGGGGAGACCCCTCCACTTT. Protein product: CASSVVGGRPLHF. The chain has TRBV9 and TRBJ1-6; D may be TRBD1 (6 bases). Trimming left V 0 bases short and J 12 bases short, with 10 bases between. The CDR3 sequence is 13 residues long. The germline gives CDR1 SGDLS, CDR2 YYNGEE.

This chain links TRBV20-1 with TRBJ2-1; D is unclear. The length of the CDR3 is 14 residues. Trimming pared 1 base from V and 0 bases from J, leaving 7 bases between. CDR1 is DFQATT, CDR2 SNEGSKA, per germline (reference sequence). This CDR3 is CSARGQSSYNEQFF. The CDR3 DNA reads TGCAGTGCTAGAGGGCAGAGCTCCTACAATGAGCAGTTCTTC.

This clonotype appeared many times. The chain joins TRBV5-1 to TRBJ1-2, with D possibly TRBD1 on 6 matching bases. Trimming pared 2 bases from V and 6 bases from J, leaving 14 bases between. The CDR3 covers 14 residues. Germline assignment: CDR1 SGHRS and CDR2 YFSETQ. CDR3 sequence: CASSFSGGVHGYTF. In nucleotides, the CDR3 is TGCGCCAGCAGCTTTTCGGGGGGCGTCCATGGCTACACCTTC.